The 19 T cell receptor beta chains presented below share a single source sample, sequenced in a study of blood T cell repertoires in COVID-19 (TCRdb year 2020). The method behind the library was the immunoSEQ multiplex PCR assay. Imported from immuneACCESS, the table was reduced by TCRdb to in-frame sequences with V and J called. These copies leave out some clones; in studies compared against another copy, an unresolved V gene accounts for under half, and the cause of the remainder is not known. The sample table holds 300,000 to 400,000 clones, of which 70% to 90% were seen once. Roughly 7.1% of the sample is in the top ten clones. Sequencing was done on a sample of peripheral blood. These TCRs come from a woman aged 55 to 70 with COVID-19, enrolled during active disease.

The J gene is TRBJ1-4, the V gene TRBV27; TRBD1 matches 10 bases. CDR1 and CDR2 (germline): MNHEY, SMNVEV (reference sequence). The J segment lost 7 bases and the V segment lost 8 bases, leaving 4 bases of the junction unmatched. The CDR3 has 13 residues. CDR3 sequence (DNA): TGTGCCAGCCAGGACAGGGGGGCTGAAAAACTGTTTTTT. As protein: CASQDRGAEKLFF.

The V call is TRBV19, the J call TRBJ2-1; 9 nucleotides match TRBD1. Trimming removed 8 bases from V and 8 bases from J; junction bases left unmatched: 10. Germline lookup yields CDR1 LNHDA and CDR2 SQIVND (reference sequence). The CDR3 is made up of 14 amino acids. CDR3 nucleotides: TGTGCCAGTGGTCCGGGACAGGGCTGGGATGAGCAGTTCTTC. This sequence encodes CASGPGQGWDEQFF.

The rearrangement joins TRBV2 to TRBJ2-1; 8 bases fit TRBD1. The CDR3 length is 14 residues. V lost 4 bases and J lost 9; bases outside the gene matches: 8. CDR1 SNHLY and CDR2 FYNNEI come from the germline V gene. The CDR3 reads CASSGPRGLGEQFF. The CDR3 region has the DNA TGTGCCAGCAGTGGTCCCAGGGGGCTTGGTGAGCAGTTCTTC.

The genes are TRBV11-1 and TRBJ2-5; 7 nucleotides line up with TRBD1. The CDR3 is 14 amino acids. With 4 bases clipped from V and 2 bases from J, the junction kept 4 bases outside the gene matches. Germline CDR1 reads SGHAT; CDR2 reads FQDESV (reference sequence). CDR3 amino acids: CASSSGTEQETQYF. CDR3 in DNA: TGTGCCAGCAGCTCTGGGACAGAGCAAGAGACCCAGTACTTC.

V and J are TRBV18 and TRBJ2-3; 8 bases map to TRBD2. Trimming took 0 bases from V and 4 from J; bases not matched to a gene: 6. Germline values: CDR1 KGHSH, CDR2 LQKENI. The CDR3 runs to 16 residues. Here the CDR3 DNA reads TGTGCCAGCTCACCACCATCGCTAGCGGGCGCAGATACGCAGTATTTT. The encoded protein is CASSPPSLAGADTQYF.

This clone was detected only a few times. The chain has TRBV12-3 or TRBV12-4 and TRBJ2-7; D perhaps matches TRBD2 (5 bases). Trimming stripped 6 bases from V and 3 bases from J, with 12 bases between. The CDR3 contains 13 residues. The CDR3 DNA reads TGTGCCAGCAGAAACGGGAACAGCTACGAGCAGTACTTC. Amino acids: CASRNGNSYEQYF.

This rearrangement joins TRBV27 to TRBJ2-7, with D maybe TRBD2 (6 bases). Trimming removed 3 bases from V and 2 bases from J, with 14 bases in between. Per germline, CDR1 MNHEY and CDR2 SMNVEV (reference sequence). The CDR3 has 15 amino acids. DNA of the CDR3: TGTGCCAGCAGTTTGCGGTTTGCGGGGACCTACGAGCAGTACTTC. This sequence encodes CASSLRFAGTYEQYF.

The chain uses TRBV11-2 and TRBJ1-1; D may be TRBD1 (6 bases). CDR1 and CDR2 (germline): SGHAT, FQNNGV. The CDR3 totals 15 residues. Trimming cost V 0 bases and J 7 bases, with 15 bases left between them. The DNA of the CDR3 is TGTGCCAGCAGCTTAGAGGGAGTCAGGGGATTTGAAGCTTTCTTT. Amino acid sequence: CASSLEGVRGFEAFF.

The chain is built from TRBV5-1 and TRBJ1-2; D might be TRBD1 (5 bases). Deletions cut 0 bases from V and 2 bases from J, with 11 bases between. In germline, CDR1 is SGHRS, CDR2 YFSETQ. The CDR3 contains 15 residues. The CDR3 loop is CASSLAAGTNYGYTF. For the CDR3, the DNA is TGCGCCAGCAGCTTGGCCGCGGGGACGAACTATGGCTACACCTTC. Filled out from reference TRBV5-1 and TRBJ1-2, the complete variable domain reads KAGVTQTPRYLIKTRGQQVTLSCSPISGHRSVSWYQQTPGQGLQFLFEYFSETQRNKGNFPGRFSGRQFSNSRSEMNVSTLELGDSALYLCASSLAAGTNYGYTFGSGTRLTVV.

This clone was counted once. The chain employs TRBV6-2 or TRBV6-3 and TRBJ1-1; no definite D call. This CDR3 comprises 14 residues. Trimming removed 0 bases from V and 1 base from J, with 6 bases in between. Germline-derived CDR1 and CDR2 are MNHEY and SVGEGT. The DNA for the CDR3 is TGTGCCAGCAGTTACTCGGGAGGGAACACTGAAGCTTTCTTT. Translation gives CASSYSGGNTEAFF.

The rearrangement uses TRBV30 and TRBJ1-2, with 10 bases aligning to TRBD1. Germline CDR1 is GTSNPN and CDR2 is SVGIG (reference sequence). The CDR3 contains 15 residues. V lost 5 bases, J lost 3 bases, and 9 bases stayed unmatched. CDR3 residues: CAWDLGQGEDYGYTF. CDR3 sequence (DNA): TGTGCCTGGGACCTTGGACAGGGGGAGGACTATGGCTACACCTTC.

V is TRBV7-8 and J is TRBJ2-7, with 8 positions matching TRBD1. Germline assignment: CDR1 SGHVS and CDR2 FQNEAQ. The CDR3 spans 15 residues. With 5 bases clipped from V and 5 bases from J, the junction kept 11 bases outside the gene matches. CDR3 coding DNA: TGTGCCAGCAGCCCTCAGGGGGCCGGTATCCACGAGCAGTACTTC. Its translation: CASSPQGAGIHEQYF.

DNA for the CDR3: TGTGCCTGGAGTACCACCCAGGGTCAGCCCCAGCATTTT. Its translation is CAWSTTQGQPQHF. The V call is TRBV30, the J call TRBJ1-5; weak D call: TRBD1 (5 bases). V was shortened by 2 bases and J by 6 bases, with 11 bases between the two germline ends. Per the germline V gene, CDR1 is GTSNPN and CDR2 is SVGIG (reference sequence). This CDR3 spans 13 amino acids.

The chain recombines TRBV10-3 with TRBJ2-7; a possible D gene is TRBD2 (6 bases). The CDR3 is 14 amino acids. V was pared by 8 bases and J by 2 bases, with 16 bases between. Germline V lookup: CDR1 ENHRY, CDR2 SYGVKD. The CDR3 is CAIYSGRETYEQYF. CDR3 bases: TGTGCCATCTACTCGGGACGGGAGACCTACGAGCAGTACTTC.

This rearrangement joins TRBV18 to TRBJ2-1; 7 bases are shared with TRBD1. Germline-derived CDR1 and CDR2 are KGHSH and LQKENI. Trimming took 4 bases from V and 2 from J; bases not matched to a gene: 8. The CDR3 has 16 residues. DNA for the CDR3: TGTGCCAGCTCACTCAGACAGGGTAGCGCCTACAATGAGCAGTTCTTC. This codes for CASSLRQGSAYNEQFF.

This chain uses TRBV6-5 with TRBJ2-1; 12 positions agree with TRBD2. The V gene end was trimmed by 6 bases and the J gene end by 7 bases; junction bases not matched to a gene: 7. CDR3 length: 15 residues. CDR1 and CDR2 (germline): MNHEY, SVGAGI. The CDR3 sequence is CASSSGLAGWNEQFF. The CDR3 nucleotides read TGTGCCAGCAGCTCCGGACTAGCGGGGTGGAATGAGCAGTTCTTC.

The DNA for the CDR3 is TGTGCCAGCAGCGTAGACAGTTCAAGTGAGCAGTTCTTC. Its translation: CASSVDSSSEQFF. This chain connects TRBV9 to TRBJ2-1; D ambiguous. The V end was cut by 0 bases, the J end by 9 bases, with 10 bases between. Germline CDR1 is SGDLS and CDR2 is YYNGEE. CDR3 size: 13 residues.

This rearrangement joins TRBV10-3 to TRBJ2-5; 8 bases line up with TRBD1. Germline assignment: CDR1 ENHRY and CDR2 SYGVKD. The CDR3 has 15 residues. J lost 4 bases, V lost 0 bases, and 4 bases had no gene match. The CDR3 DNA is TGTGCCATCAGTGAGTCGACGGACAGGGTAGAGACCCAGTACTTC. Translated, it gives CAISESTDRVETQYF.

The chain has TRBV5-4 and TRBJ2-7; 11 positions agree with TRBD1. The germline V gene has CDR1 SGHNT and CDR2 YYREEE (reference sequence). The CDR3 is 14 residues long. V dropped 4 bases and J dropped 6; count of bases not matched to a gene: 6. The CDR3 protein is CASSPRDRGTEQYF. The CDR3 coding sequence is TGTGCCAGCAGCCCCCGGGACAGGGGGACCGAGCAGTACTTC.